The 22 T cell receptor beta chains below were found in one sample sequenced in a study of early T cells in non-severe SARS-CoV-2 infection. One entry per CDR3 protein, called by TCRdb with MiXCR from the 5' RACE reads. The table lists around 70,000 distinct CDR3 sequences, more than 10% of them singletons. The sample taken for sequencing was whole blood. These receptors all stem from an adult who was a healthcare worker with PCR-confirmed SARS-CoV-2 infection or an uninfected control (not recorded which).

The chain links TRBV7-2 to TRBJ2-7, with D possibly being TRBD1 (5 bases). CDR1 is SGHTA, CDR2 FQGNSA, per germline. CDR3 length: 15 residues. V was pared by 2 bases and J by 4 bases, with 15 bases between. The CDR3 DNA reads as TGTGCCAGCAGCTTATATCGAGACAGCCCTTACGAGCAGTACTTC. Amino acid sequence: CASSLYRDSPYEQYF. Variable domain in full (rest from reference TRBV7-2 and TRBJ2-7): GAGVSQSPSNKVTEKGKDVELRCDPISGHTALYWYRQSLGQGLEFLIYFQGNSAPDKSGLPSDRFSAERTGGSVSTLTIQRTQQEDSAVYLCASSLYRDSPYEQYFGPGTRLTVT.

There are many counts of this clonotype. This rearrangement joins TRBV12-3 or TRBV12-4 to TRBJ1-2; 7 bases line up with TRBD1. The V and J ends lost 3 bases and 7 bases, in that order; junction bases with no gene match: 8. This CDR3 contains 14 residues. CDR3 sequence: CASSFGRGWFGYTF. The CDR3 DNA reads TGTGCCAGCAGTTTCGGCAGGGGGTGGTTTGGCTACACCTTC.

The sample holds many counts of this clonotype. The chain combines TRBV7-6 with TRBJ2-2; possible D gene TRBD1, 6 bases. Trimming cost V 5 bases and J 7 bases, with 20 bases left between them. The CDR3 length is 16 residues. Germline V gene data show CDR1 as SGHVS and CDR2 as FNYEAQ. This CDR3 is CASSPLAGAVGGELFF. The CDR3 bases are TGTGCCAGCAGCCCCCTAGCAGGGGCCGTAGGCGGGGAGCTGTTTTTT.

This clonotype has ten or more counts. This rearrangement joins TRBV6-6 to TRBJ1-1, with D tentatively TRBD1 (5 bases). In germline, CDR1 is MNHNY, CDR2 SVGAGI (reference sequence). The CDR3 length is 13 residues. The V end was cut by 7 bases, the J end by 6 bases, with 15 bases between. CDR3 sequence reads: CASTPSQGAEAFF. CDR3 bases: TGTGCCAGCACCCCTAGCCAGGGTGCTGAAGCTTTCTTT.

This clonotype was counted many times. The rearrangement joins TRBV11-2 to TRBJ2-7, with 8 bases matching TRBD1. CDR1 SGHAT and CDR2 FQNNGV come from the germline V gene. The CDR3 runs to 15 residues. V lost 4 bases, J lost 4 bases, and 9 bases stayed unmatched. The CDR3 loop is CASSSERQGRYEQYF. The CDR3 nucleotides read TGTGCCAGCAGCTCCGAGAGACAGGGGAGATACGAGCAGTACTTC.

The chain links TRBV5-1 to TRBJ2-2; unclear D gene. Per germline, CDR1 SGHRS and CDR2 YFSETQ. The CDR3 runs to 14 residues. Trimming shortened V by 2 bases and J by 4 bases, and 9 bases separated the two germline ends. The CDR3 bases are TGCGCCAGCAGCTTCCCGTCGGGCACCGGGGAGCTGTTTTTT. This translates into CASSFPSGTGELFF.

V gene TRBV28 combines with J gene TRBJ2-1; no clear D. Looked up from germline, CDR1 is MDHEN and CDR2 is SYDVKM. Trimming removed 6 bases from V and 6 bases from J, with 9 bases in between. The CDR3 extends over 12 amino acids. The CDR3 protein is CASSPDFNEQFF. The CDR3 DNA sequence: TGTGCCAGCAGCCCAGACTTCAATGAGCAGTTCTTC.

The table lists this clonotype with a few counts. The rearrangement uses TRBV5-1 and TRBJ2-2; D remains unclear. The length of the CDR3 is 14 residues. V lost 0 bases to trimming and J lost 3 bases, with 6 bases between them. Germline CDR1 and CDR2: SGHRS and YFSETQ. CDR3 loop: CASSLVQYTGELFF. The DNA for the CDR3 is TGCGCCAGCAGCTTGGTCCAGTACACCGGGGAGCTGTTTTTT.

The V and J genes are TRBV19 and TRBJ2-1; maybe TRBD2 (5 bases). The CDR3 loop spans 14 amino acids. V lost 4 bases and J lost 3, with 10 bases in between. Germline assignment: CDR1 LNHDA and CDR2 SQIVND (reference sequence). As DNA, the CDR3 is TGTGCCAGTAGTACCGAGCGGCTCTACAATGAGCAGTTCTTC. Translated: CASSTERLYNEQFF.

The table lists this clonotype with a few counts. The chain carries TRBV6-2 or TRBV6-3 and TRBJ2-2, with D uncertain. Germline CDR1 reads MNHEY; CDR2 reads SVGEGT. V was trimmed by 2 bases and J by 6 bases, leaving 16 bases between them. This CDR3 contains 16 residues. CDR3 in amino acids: CASSYPPGPRAGELFF. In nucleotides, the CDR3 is TGTGCCAGCAGTTACCCTCCGGGCCCCCGAGCCGGGGAGCTGTTTTTT.

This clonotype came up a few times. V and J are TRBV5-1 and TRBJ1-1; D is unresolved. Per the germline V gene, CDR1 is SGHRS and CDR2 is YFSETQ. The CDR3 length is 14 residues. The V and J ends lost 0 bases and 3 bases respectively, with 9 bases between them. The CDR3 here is CASSLVGFDTEAFF. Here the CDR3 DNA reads TGCGCCAGCAGCTTGGTAGGGTTTGACACTGAAGCTTTCTTT.

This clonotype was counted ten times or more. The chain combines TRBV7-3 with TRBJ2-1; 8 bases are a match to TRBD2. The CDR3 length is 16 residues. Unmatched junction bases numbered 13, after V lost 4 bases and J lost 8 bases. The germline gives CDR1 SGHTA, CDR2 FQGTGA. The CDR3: CASSSKRGRMVDEQFF. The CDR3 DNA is TGTGCCAGCAGCTCTAAGCGGGGGAGAATGGTCGATGAGCAGTTCTTC.

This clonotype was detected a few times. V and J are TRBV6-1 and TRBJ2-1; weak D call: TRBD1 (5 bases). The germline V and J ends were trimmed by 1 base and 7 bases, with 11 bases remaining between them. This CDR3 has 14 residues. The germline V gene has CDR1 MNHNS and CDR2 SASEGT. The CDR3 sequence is CASSEVSTANEQFF. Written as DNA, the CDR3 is TGTGCCAGCAGTGAAGTTTCGACAGCTAATGAGCAGTTCTTC.

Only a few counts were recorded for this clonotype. CDR3 in amino acids: CASSLRALGWEQYF. In nucleotides, the CDR3 is TGTGCCAGCAGTTTAAGGGCCCTAGGATGGGAGCAGTACTTC. The chain recombines TRBV12-3 or TRBV12-4 with TRBJ2-7; no clear D gene. The V end lost 2 bases, the J end lost 7 bases, and 15 bases lay between the germline ends. The CDR3 is 14 amino acids.

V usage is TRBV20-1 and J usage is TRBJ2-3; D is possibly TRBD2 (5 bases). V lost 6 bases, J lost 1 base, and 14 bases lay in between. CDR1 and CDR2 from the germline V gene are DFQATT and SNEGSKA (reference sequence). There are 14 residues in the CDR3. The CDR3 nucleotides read TGCAGTGCCCCGATCCCCGGGGGCACAGATACGCAGTATTTT. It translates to CSAPIPGGTDTQYF.

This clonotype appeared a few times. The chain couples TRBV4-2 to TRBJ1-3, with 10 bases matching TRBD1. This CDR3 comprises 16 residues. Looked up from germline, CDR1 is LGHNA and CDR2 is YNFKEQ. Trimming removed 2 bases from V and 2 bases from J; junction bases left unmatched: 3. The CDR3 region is CASSQSDRGAGNTIYF. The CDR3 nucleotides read TGTGCCAGCAGCCAATCGGACAGGGGGGCTGGAAACACCATATATTTT.

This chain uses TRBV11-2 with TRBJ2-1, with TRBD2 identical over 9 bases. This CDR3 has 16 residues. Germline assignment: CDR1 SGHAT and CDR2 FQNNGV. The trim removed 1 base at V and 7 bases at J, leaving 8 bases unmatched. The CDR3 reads CASSLVASGALNEQFF. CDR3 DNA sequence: TGTGCCAGCAGCTTAGTGGCTAGCGGGGCGTTGAATGAGCAGTTCTTC.

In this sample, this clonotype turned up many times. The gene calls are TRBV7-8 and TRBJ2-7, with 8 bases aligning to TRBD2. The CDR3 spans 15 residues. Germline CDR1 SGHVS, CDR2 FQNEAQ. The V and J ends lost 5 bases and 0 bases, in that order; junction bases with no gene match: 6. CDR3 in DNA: TGTGCCAGCAGCCCCGGGAGGGGGGCCTCCTACGAGCAGTACTTC. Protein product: CASSPGRGASYEQYF.

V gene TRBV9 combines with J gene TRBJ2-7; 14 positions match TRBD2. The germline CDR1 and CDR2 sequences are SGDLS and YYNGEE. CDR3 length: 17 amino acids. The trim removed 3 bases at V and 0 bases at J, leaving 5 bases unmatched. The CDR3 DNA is TGTGCCAGCAGCGAGGGACTAGCGGGGGCTCCCTCCTACGAGCAGTACTTC. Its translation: CASSEGLAGAPSYEQYF. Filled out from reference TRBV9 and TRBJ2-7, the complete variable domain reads DSGVTQTPKHLITATGQRVTLRCSPRSGDLSVYWYQQSLDQGLQFLIQYYNGEERAKGNILERFSAQQFPDLHSELNLSSLELGDSALYFCASSEGLAGAPSYEQYFGPGTRLTVT.

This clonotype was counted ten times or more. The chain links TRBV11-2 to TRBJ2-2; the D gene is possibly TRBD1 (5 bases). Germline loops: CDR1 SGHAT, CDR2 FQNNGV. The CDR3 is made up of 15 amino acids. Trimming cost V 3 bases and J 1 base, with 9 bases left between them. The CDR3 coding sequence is TGTGCCAGCAGCTTCACCGGACAGAACACCGGGGAGCTGTTTTTT. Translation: CASSFTGQNTGELFF.

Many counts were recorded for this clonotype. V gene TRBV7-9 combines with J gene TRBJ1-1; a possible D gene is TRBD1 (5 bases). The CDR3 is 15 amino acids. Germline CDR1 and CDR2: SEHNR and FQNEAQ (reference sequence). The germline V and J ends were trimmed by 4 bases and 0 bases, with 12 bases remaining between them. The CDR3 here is CASSSNRRLNTEAFF. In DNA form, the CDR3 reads TGTGCCAGCAGCTCAAACAGGCGTCTGAACACTGAAGCTTTCTTT.

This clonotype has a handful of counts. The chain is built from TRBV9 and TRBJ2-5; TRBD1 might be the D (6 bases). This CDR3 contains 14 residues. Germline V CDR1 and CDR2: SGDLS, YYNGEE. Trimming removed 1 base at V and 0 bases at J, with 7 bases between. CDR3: CASSVQGNQETQYF. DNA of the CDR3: TGTGCCAGCAGCGTACAGGGGAACCAAGAGACCCAGTACTTC.